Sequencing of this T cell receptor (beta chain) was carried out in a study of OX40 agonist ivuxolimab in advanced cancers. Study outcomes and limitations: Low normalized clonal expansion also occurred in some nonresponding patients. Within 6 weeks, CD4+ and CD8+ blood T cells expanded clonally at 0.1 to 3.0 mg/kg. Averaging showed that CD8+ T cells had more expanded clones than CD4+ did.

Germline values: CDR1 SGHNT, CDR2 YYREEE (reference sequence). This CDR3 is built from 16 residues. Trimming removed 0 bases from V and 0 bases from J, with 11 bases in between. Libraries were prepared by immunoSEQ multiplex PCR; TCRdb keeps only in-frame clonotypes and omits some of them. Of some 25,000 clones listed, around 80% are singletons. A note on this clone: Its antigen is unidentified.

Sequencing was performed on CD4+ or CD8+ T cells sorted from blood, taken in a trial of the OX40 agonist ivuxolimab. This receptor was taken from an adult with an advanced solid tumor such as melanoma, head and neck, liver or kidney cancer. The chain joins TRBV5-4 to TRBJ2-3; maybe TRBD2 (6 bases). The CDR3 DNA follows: TGTGCCAGCAGCTTGGGGGCTAGCGCAAGCACAGATACGCAGTATTTT. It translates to CASSLGASASTDTQYF.